These 27 T cell receptor beta chains were all obtained from the same sample, sequenced in a study of graft-versus-host responses after intestinal transplantation. Their antigens remain unidentified. TCRdb keeps only in-frame clones here, not all; method: immunoSEQ multiplex PCR. Altogether 99,000 or so clones are present, about 90% being singletons, with the ten largest covering more than 0.8%. Here the sequenced sample was unstimulated CD4+ T cells sorted from spleen or lymph node cells, taken before intestinal transplant. These receptors originate from a human donor who received an intestinal transplant.

A single count supports this clone. J is TRBJ1-1 and V is TRBV4-1; a possible D gene is TRBD1 (5 bases). The V end was cut by 1 base, the J end by 2 bases, with 8 bases between. Germline V lookup: CDR1 MGHRA, CDR2 YSYEKL. The CDR3 has 14 amino acids. DNA for the CDR3: TGCGCCAGCAGCCAAGGGGGCGGTAACACTGAAGCTTTCTTT. It translates to CASSQGGGNTEAFF.

V gene TRBV5-1 combines with J gene TRBJ1-2; D remains unclear. Germline CDR1 and CDR2: SGHRS and YFSETQ. Between the trimmed V and J ends, which lost 0 bases and 1 base, there was a span of 10 bases. The CDR3 spans 15 residues. The CDR3: CASSLEGLGNYGYTF. The CDR3 coding sequence is TGCGCCAGCAGCTTGGAGGGCCTTGGTAACTATGGCTACACCTTC.

V is TRBV19 and J is TRBJ1-4; 8 nucleotides align to TRBD1. V shed 5 bases, J shed 2 bases, and the junction held 7 bases outside the gene matches. This CDR3 contains 16 residues. CDR1 is LNHDA and CDR2 is SQIVND in the germline V gene (reference sequence). CDR3 in DNA: TGTGCCAGTAGTGGCCCGACAGGGGCGACTAATGAAAAACTGTTTTTT. Residues: CASSGPTGATNEKLFF.

This clone was counted a single time. CDR3 nucleotides: TGTGCCAGCAGCTTAGGTAGGTCCGGAGACGAGCAGTACTTC. Translated: CASSLGRSGDEQYF. The genes are TRBV7-9 and TRBJ2-7; no clear D gene. Between the trimmed V and J ends, which lost 1 base and 5 bases, there was a span of 12 bases. This CDR3 comprises 14 residues. Looked up from germline, CDR1 is SEHNR and CDR2 is FQNEAQ (reference sequence).

The V and J genes are TRBV29-1 and TRBJ1-1, with D unclear. Germline V gene lookup returns CDR1 SQVTM and CDR2 ANQGSEA. The CDR3 loop spans 13 amino acids. V was trimmed by 6 bases and J by 0 bases, leaving 11 bases between them. CDR3 amino acids: CSVGPLMNTEAFF. The CDR3 DNA reads TGCAGCGTCGGCCCATTAATGAACACTGAAGCTTTCTTT.

This clone was observed a handful of times. The chain combines TRBV11-2 with TRBJ2-1; D is unclear. CDR3 length: 13 amino acids. The germline V gene encodes CDR1 SGHAT and CDR2 FQNNGV. Between the trimmed V and J ends, which lost 5 bases and 3 bases, there was a span of 8 bases. This chain's CDR3 is CASSGIGYNEQFF. CDR3 nucleotides: TGTGCCAGCAGCGGGATAGGCTACAATGAGCAGTTCTTC.

The CDR3 region is CASSQLEGFGEKLFF. The CDR3 nucleotides read TGTGCCAGCAGCCAGCTAGAAGGGTTTGGAGAAAAACTGTTTTTT. The chain is built from TRBV7-9 and TRBJ1-4, with D unresolved. CDR1 and CDR2 (germline): SEHNR, FQNEAQ (reference sequence). The V end was cut by 5 bases, the J end by 8 bases, with 18 bases between. This CDR3 has 15 amino acids. The variable domain in full, completed from reference TRBV7-9 and TRBJ1-4, reads DTGVSQNPRHKITKRGQNVTFRCDPISEHNRLYWYRQTLGQGPEFLTYFQNEAQLEKSRLLSDRFSAERPKGSFSTLEIQRTEQGDSAMYLCASSQLEGFGEKLFFGSGTQLSVL.

The chain employs TRBV7-9 and TRBJ1-4; D not certain. Trimming left V 0 bases short and J 2 bases short, with 4 bases between. CDR1 and CDR2 (germline): SEHNR, FQNEAQ (reference sequence). The CDR3 is made up of 14 amino acids. The CDR3 DNA reads TGTGCCAGCAGCTTAGCCGCTACTAATGAAAAACTGTTTTTT. Its protein is CASSLAATNEKLFF.

The chain uses TRBV9 and TRBJ2-7; either TRBD1 or TRBD2 may supply D (5 bases each). This CDR3 has 14 residues. Trimming pared 4 bases from V and 2 bases from J, leaving 13 bases between. The V gene's germline CDR1 is SGDLS and CDR2 YYNGEE. CDR3 sequence reads: CASSLRDGPYEQYF. Written as DNA, the CDR3 is TGTGCCAGCAGCCTTAGGGACGGCCCCTACGAGCAGTACTTC.

This chain uses TRBV7-6 with TRBJ1-6; D might be TRBD1 (5 bases). The CDR3 is 15 amino acids. The germline gives CDR1 SGHVS, CDR2 FNYEAQ. Trimming pared 5 bases from V and 7 bases from J, leaving 15 bases between. Written as DNA, the CDR3 is TGTGCCAGCAGCCGTGACCAACGGGGGAATTCACCCCTCCACTTT. The encoded protein is CASSRDQRGNSPLHF.

The chain employs TRBV19 and TRBJ1-2; D gene unclear. CDR1 is LNHDA and CDR2 is SQIVND in the germline V gene (reference sequence). V dropped 2 bases and J dropped 1 base, with 17 bases sitting between them. The CDR3 contains 17 residues. The chain's CDR3 is CASSISVAQFRNYGYTF. The CDR3 DNA reads TGTGCCAGTAGTATATCGGTCGCGCAGTTCCGTAACTATGGCTACACCTTC.

The chain is built from TRBV6-1 and TRBJ1-5; D not certain. V lost 7 bases to trimming and J lost 5 bases, with 6 bases between them. Germline assignment: CDR1 MNHNS and CDR2 SASEGT. The CDR3 spans 11 residues. The CDR3 here is CASTGHQPQHF. The CDR3, as DNA: TGTGCCAGCACCGGCCATCAGCCCCAGCATTTT.

The chain combines TRBV6-5 with TRBJ2-7; D is tentatively TRBD1 or TRBD2 (5 bases each). Germline V gene sequence: CDR1 MNHEY, CDR2 SVGAGI. V gave up 5 bases and J gave up 6 bases, with 14 bases separating them. The CDR3 consists of 13 residues. This chain's CDR3 is CASSTRGGGEQYF. The CDR3 DNA follows: TGTGCCAGCAGTACCCGGGGTGGGGGCGAGCAGTACTTC.

A few counts support this clone. The chain uses TRBV5-1 and TRBJ2-3; possibly TRBD2 for D (5 bases). V lost 3 bases and J 1 base, leaving 12 bases between the germline ends. Germline loops: CDR1 SGHRS, CDR2 YFSETQ. This CDR3 is built from 15 residues. The chain's CDR3 is CASSSAPRGTDTQYF. The CDR3 region has the DNA TGCGCCAGCAGCTCCGCTCCGCGGGGCACAGATACGCAGTATTTT.

The V gene is TRBV20-1, the J gene TRBJ1-1; unclear D gene. The CDR3 is made up of 10 amino acids. Germline CDR1 and CDR2: DFQATT and SNEGSKA (reference sequence). Trimming stripped 0 bases from V and 10 bases from J, with 6 bases between. Written as DNA, the CDR3 is TGCAGTGCTAGAGATAAGGTAGCTTTCTTT. The encoded protein is CSARDKVAFF.

The chain has TRBV28 and TRBJ2-1; 14 nucleotides agree with TRBD2. This CDR3 is built from 18 residues. Per germline, CDR1 MDHEN and CDR2 SYDVKM. With V trimmed by 3 bases and J by 4 bases, 8 bases remained unmatched. CDR3 sequence: CASSFFRTSGRYYNEQFF. The CDR3 DNA reads TGTGCCAGCAGTTTCTTTAGGACTAGCGGGAGGTATTACAATGAGCAGTTCTTC.

This clone was counted a single time. J is TRBJ1-2 and V is TRBV6-1, with D tentatively TRBD1 (5 bases). Between the trimmed V and J ends, which lost 6 bases and 0 bases, there was a span of 14 bases. The CDR3 spans 15 residues. CDR1 and CDR2 (germline): MNHNS, SASEGT. CDR3 in DNA: TGTGCCAGCAGAACCACAGGTCGAGCTAACTATGGCTACACCTTC. Amino acid sequence: CASRTTGRANYGYTF.

The J gene is TRBJ2-1, the V gene TRBV5-4; no clear D gene. The germline CDR1 and CDR2 sequences are SGHNT and YYREEE (reference sequence). V lost 4 bases to trimming and J lost 8 bases, with 13 bases between them. This CDR3 has 13 amino acids. CDR3 protein: CASSATLTDEQFF. CDR3 nucleotide sequence: TGTGCCAGCAGCGCGACTCTAACCGATGAGCAGTTCTTC.

Of note for this clone: At one boundary the junction diverges from the germline segment, which might be a read error. The chain has TRBV27 and TRBJ2-3, with D perhaps TRBD1 (6 bases). Germline CDR1 and CDR2: MNHEY and SMNVEV (reference sequence). The CDR3 length is 16 residues. CDR3 in DNA: TGTGCCAGCAGTTTAGGGCAGGGGCCGTACACAAATACGCAGTATTTT. Translating it yields CASSLGQGPYTNTQYF.

The gene calls are TRBV5-5 and TRBJ1-4; D is perhaps TRBD1 (6 bases). Germline CDR1 SGHKS, CDR2 YYEKEE (reference sequence). The ends were cut back, 6 bases at V and 6 bases at J, with 12 bases in the middle. The CDR3 has 13 amino acids. The DNA of the CDR3 is TGTGCCAGCACAAGGGGGGACGATGAAAAACTGTTTTTT. Its translation is CASTRGDDEKLFF.

This sequence joins TRBV5-6 and TRBJ2-7; 9 positions agree with TRBD1. The CDR3 has 17 residues. Germline CDR1 reads SGHDT; CDR2 reads YYEEEE. Germline trimming cut 5 bases from V and 4 bases from J; bases unmatched to any gene: 16. CDR3 region: CASSFAGLQGQGYEQYF. Here the CDR3 DNA reads TGTGCCAGCAGTTTTGCCGGCCTCCAGGGACAGGGATACGAGCAGTACTTC.

To note about this clone: Mismatch with germline at one junction end may stem from a read error. The J gene is TRBJ2-5, the V gene TRBV6-6; possibly TRBD1 for D (6 bases). Germline loops: CDR1 MNHNY, CDR2 SVGAGI (reference sequence). CDR3 length: 14 amino acids. CDR3 sequence (DNA): TGTGCCAGCAGTGACTCAGGGGCCGAGGGGACCCAGTACTTC. Its protein is CASSDSGAEGTQYF.

The genes are TRBV25-1 and TRBJ2-7, with 10 nucleotides matching TRBD2. V lost 10 bases to trimming and J lost 0 bases; unmatched junction nucleotides: 6. This CDR3 has 14 amino acids. Germline CDR1 MGHDK, CDR2 SYGVNS. DNA for the CDR3: TGTGCCAAGAGGACTAGCGGTGACTCCTACGAGCAGTACTTC. Protein: CAKRTSGDSYEQYF.

The gene calls are TRBV5-1 and TRBJ2-7, with D possibly matching TRBD1 (6 bases). Trimming pared 4 bases from V and 3 bases from J, leaving 17 bases between. Germline CDR1 and CDR2: SGHRS and YFSETQ. This CDR3 contains 15 residues. The CDR3 nucleotides are TGCGCCAGCAGCCTAACCACCGGGACACTCTACGAGCAGTACTTC. Translated: CASSLTTGTLYEQYF.

The chain joins TRBV9 to TRBJ2-2; a weak D match, TRBD2 (5 bases). The length of the CDR3 is 16 residues. V shed 4 bases and J shed 1 base, with 14 bases lying between them. The germline CDR1 and CDR2 sequences are SGDLS and YYNGEE. Here the CDR3 DNA reads TGTGCCAGCAGCTCGAGTCGGGATCAGAACACCGGGGAGCTGTTTTTT. This encodes CASSSSRDQNTGELFF.

This rearrangement joins TRBV9 to TRBJ2-1; D perhaps matches TRBD2 (5 bases). There are 14 residues in the CDR3. Per germline, CDR1 SGDLS and CDR2 YYNGEE. V was trimmed by 5 bases and J by 0 bases, leaving 9 bases between them. The CDR3 loop reads CASSTTSSYNEQFF. The CDR3 DNA follows: TGTGCCAGCAGTACAACTAGCTCCTACAATGAGCAGTTCTTC.

This clone was counted between two and nine times. This chain joins TRBV7-9 and TRBJ2-7; 7 bases agree with TRBD2. This CDR3 spans 14 amino acids. Germline loops: CDR1 SEHNR, CDR2 FQNEAQ (reference sequence). V lost 3 bases, J lost 2 bases, and 4 bases stayed unmatched. The CDR3 here is CASSLAGRAYEQYF. The CDR3 DNA reads as TGTGCCAGCAGCTTGGCAGGGAGGGCCTACGAGCAGTACTTC.